The sequence of this TCR beta chain was determined in a study of OX40 agonist ivuxolimab in advanced cancers. Study-wide context: Having had anti-PD-1, anti-PD-L1 or anti-CTLA-4 therapy before was allowed, and approximately 40% had some. Findings of the study overall: Low normalized T-cell clonal expansion was also seen in some nonresponders. The work left the antigen specificity of expanded peripheral T cells undetermined. Both blood CD4+ and CD8+ T cells showed clonal growth by week 6 at 0.1 to 3.0 mg/kg.

Points on this clone: The antigen is undetermined.

The CDR3 is made up of 16 amino acids. CDR1 is SGHVS, CDR2 FNYEAQ, per germline. V lost 1 base and J lost 0; bases outside the gene matches: 4. Clones were sequenced by immunoSEQ multiplex PCR, and TCRdb holds only the in-frame ones, with some missing. Of some 100,000 clones detected, 90% appear once; the ten largest clones hold more than 0.25%. The chain recombines TRBV7-6 with TRBJ2-5, with 8 bases identical to TRBD2. The material was CD4+ or CD8+ T cells sorted from blood, obtained in a trial of the OX40 agonist ivuxolimab. The TCR comes from an adult with an advanced solid tumor such as melanoma, head and neck, liver or kidney cancer. The CDR3 region is CASSLESSGYQETQYF. In DNA, the CDR3 is TGTGCCAGCAGCTTAGAGTCTAGCGGGTACCAAGAGACCCAGTACTTC.